Listed below are T cell receptor beta chains from one sample, sequenced in a study of OX40 agonist ivuxolimab in advanced cancers. TCRdb's copy holds only in-frame clones and misses some; the assay was immunoSEQ multiplex PCR. Among 65,000 to 95,000 clones listed, approximately 91% were seen once. Sequencing was performed on CD4+ or CD8+ T cells sorted from blood, taken in a trial of the OX40 agonist ivuxolimab. The receptors come from an adult with an advanced solid tumor such as melanoma, head and neck, liver or kidney cancer. Each CDR3 is given with its conserved first and last residue. The D gene is left open where the match is weak. Part of the rows lack a size; the others show once, few, many or a class for expanded clones.

D	V	size	J	DNA	CDR3
TRBD2	TRBV10-3	.	TRBJ2-7	TGTGCCATCAGAGACACACTGACTAGCGGGGACGAGCAGTACTTC	CAIRDTLTSGDEQYF
TRBD1	TRBV6-1	.	TRBJ2-1	TGTGCCAGCAATAAGGACAGGGTAGCCAATGAGCAGTTCTTC	CASNKDRVANEQFF
.	TRBV19	.	TRBJ2-3	TGTGCCAGTAGTATGGGGGGGCCCGGGGATACGCAGTATTTT	CASSMGGPGDTQYF
TRBD1	TRBV19	.	TRBJ1-6	TGTGCCAGCGCCAACAGGGGGCAGACTTCACCCCTCCACTTT	CASANRGQTSPLHF
TRBD2	TRBV28	.	TRBJ2-5	TGTGCCAGCTCGGCGGGAGTAGAGACCCAGTACTTC	CASSAGVETQYF
.	TRBV7-8	.	TRBJ2-7	TGTGCCAGCAGCCAAGTCGGGAACGAGCAGTACTTC	CASSQVGNEQYF
.	TRBV19	.	TRBJ1-5	TGTGCCAGTAGCTTGGCCGTGGGTCAGCCCCAGCATTTT	CASSLAVGQPQHF
.	TRBV28	.	TRBJ1-2	TGTGCCAGCCGCGAGTTAAGGGGGAGGGGCTACACCTTC	CASRELRGRGYTF
.	TRBV2	.	TRBJ2-1	TGTGCCAGCAGCGCCGGAACTAGTGATATCTATGAGCAGTTCTTC	CASSAGTSDIYEQFF
.	TRBV5-4	once	TRBJ2-1	TGTGCCAGCAGCTTGGGGGGAGAGCAGTTCTTC	CASSLGGEQFF
.	TRBV5-1	.	TRBJ2-2	TGCGCCAGCAGCTTGGAACAGGGATACACCGGGGAGCTGTTTTTT	CASSLEQGYTGELFF
TRBD2	TRBV9	.	TRBJ2-7	TGTGCCAGCAGCGAGGGACTAGCGGGAGTTGAGCAGTACTTC	CASSEGLAGVEQYF
.	TRBV7-9	once	TRBJ2-3	TGTGCCAGCAGCAGAGGAGCGGCCCTCACAGATACGCAGTATTTT	CASSRGAALTDTQYF
.	TRBV28	.	TRBJ2-7	TGTGCCAGCAGTTTATTCGGGGGAGGCGGGACAGATTATAAGGTGCAGTACTTC	CASSLFGGGGTDYKVQYF
.	TRBV5-1	.	TRBJ1-1	TGCGCCAGCAGCTCCGAATTGGGGACGACGGGCACTGAAGCTTTCTTT	CASSSELGTTGTEAFF
.	TRBV6-6	.	TRBJ2-2	TGTGCCAGCATGCCGAGAGGGCGCTCAGGGGAGCTGTTTTTT	CASMPRGRSGELFF
TRBD1	TRBV11-2	.	TRBJ2-2	TGTGCCAGCAGCCGGGACAGGGGGTCTGGGGAGCTGTTTTTT	CASSRDRGSGELFF
.	TRBV25-1	.	TRBJ2-1	TGTGCCAGCAGTCGGTTGCCCAATGAGCAGTTCTTC	CASSRLPNEQFF
TRBD1	TRBV19	.	TRBJ2-7	TGTGCCAGTACCACCGGGACAGGGGCTTACGAGCAGTACTTC	CASTTGTGAYEQYF
.	TRBV5-6	.	TRBJ2-1	TGTGCCAGCAGCTGGGCCACGAATGAGCAGTTCTTC	CASSWATNEQFF
.	TRBV7-9	.	TRBJ2-5	TGTGCCAGCAGCTTAGCCCTTGGGCGAGAGACCCAGTACTTC	CASSLALGRETQYF
.	TRBV28	.	TRBJ1-2	TGTGCCAGCAATCCAGGGTTTACCTACAGTGGCTACACCTTC	CASNPGFTYSGYTF
.	TRBV18	.	TRBJ2-3	TGTGCCAGCTCACCCCCACTGCGGCCAGGCGCAGATACGCAGTATTTT	CASSPPLRPGADTQYF
TRBD2	TRBV28	.	TRBJ2-2	TGTGCCAGCAGTTTTATGGGCGGGAGGGCAGCCGGGGAGCTGTTTTTT	CASSFMGGRAAGELFF
TRBD1	TRBV30	.	TRBJ1-5	TGTGCCTGGGCGGGACAGGGTAATCAGCCCCAGCATTTT	CAWAGQGNQPQHF
TRBD1	TRBV9	.	TRBJ1-1	TGTGCCAGCAGCGTAGGGGAGGGACAGGGAGGCACTGAAGCTTTCTTT	CASSVGEGQGGTEAFF
.	TRBV5-1	.	TRBJ2-5	TGCGCCAGCAGCCCGGGACAAATACAAGAGACCCAGTACTTC	CASSPGQIQETQYF
TRBD2	TRBV7-3	.	TRBJ2-3	TGTGCCAGCAGTCCGACTAGCTTGACAGATACGCAGTATTTT	CASSPTSLTDTQYF
.	TRBV19	.	TRBJ1-5	TGTGCCAGTAGTCCATCGAGGGGCCACAATCAGCCCCAGCATTTT	CASSPSRGHNQPQHF
TRBD1	TRBV29-1	.	TRBJ1-1	TGCAGCGTTCATTCCGGGACAGCTACCGAAGCTTTCTTT	CSVHSGTATEAFF
TRBD1	TRBV18	.	TRBJ1-5	TGTGCCAGCTCACCTTTGCCGGGACAGGTATATAGCAATCAGCCCCAGCATTTT	CASSPLPGQVYSNQPQHF
.	TRBV18	once	TRBJ1-2	TGTGCCAGCTCACCATCCGGAGGTCGGGGCTATGGCTACACCTTC	CASSPSGGRGYGYTF